This T cell receptor beta chain was documented in a study of T cells in Graves' hyperthyroidism and ophthalmopathy. The table lists this clonotype with a few counts. This CDR3 contains 13 residues. The V end was cut by 4 bases, the J end by 10 bases, with 14 bases between. The germline CDR1 and CDR2 sequences are SGHTA and FQGTGA. RNA transcripts yielded amplified TCR beta CDR3 regions. During a first-round RT-PCR of the TCR CDR3, the HTBI primer set was used. TCRdb re-derived calls from the multiplex PCR reads in MiXCR, one entry per CDR3 protein. The sample carries under 350,000 distinct CDR3 sequences, 21% recorded once.

The specimen sequenced was blood. The V and J genes are TRBV7-3 and TRBJ2-1, with a tentative D call TRBD2 (5 bases). The receptor's source is a woman in her 50s with Graves' hyperthyroidism. Here the CDR3 reads CASSSTTPGEQFF. In nucleotides, the CDR3 is TGTGCCAGCAGCTCAACTACGCCGGGGGAGCAGTTCTTC.